This T cell receptor beta chain was sequenced during a study of CD8 T cells in ankylosing spondylitis. Overall study results and limits: In the blood and synovial fluid of reactive arthritis, some motif variants had been previously reported. Within ankylosing spondylitis blood, a TCR beta motif made up of roughly eight highly homologous variants appeared to be characteristic. Matched ankylosing spondylitis synovial fluid reportedly showed significant enrichment of disease-linked clones.

About this clonotype: The antigen remains unidentified.

Making use of molecular barcodes, quantitative 5'-RACE generated TCR beta libraries. One entry per CDR3 protein, called by TCRdb with MiXCR from the 5' RACE reads. The table lists a few hundred thousand distinct CDR3 sequences, around 20% of them singletons, with about 39% in the top ten. The V gene's germline CDR1 is SGHTA and CDR2 FQGTGA. V gave up 2 bases and J gave up 3 bases, with 14 bases separating them. There are 15 residues in the CDR3. Source material: blood, either unsorted or a sorted T cell fraction (not recorded which). The chain is built from TRBV7-3 and TRBJ2-7; TRBD1 or TRBD2 may be the D gene (5 bases each). The receptor was derived from a male donor with ankylosing spondylitis. CDR3 residues: CASSLGVGGYYEQYF. CDR3 nucleotide sequence: TGTGCCAGCAGCTTAGGTGTTGGGGGTTACTACGAGCAGTACTTC.